This T cell receptor (beta chain) stems from a study of blood T cell repertoires in COVID-19. The V end was cut by 1 base, the J end by 4 bases, with 16 bases between. Per the germline V gene, CDR1 is LGHNA and CDR2 is YSLEER. The length of the CDR3 is 16 residues. Clones were read by immunoSEQ multiplex PCR, and TCRdb kept only the in-frame ones, dropping some. The sample includes 70,000 to 100,000 clones, about 88% of them seen just once. The J gene is TRBJ1-2, the V gene TRBV4-3, with D possibly being TRBD1 (5 bases). Sequencing used peripheral blood. The sequence came from a human donor in a cohort sampled during active COVID-19. The CDR3 nucleotides read TGCGCCAGCAGCCAAGTCGCGACAGTGACGGCCTATGGCTACACCTTC. Translated, it gives CASSQVATVTAYGYTF.